What follows are 32 T cell receptor beta chains derived from one specimen sequenced in a study of blood T cell repertoires in COVID-19. Produced via immunoSEQ multiplex PCR; TCRdb's table is partial and in-frame only. The sample yields 180,000 or so clones, almost 85% seen once. The sample consisted of peripheral blood. The receptors derive from a man aged 40-49 years who had recovered from COVID-19.

This clone was seen a few times. The V call is TRBV7-9, the J call TRBJ2-7, with 9 nucleotides matching TRBD1. V lost 5 bases, J lost 3 bases, and 8 bases stayed unmatched. Germline assignment: CDR1 SEHNR and CDR2 FQNEAQ (reference sequence). This CDR3 is built from 15 residues. The CDR3 coding sequence is TGTGCCAGCAGCAAATCCGGGACAGGGCGCTACGAGCAGTACTTC. Encoded protein: CASSKSGTGRYEQYF.

The chain has TRBV6-6 and TRBJ2-3; TRBD2 matches at 12 bases. CDR3 size: 16 residues. Germline CDR1 MNHNY, CDR2 SVGAGI (reference sequence). J lost 2 bases, V lost 2 bases, and 2 bases had no gene match. CDR3 region: CASSYGLAGNTDTQYF. DNA for the CDR3: TGTGCCAGCAGTTACGGACTAGCGGGGAACACAGATACGCAGTATTTT.

The rearrangement links TRBV5-4 to TRBJ2-7; D may be TRBD2 (6 bases). Trimming left V 1 base short and J 4 bases short, with 12 bases between. The germline gives CDR1 SGHNT, CDR2 YYREEE (reference sequence). This CDR3 spans 14 amino acids. The CDR3: CASSLSFGGYEQYF. The CDR3 DNA reads as TGTGCCAGCAGCTTGTCGTTCGGGGGATACGAGCAGTACTTC. Full variable domain (missing parts from reference TRBV5-4 and TRBJ2-7): ETGVTQSPTHLIKTRGQQVTLRCSSQSGHNTVSWYQQALGQGPQFIFQYYREEENGRGNFPPRFSGLQFPNYSSELNVNALELDDSALYLCASSLSFGGYEQYFGPGTRLTVT.

The chain uses TRBV29-1 and TRBJ2-2, with TRBD2 as a possible D gene (6 bases). Deletions cut 3 bases from V and 6 bases from J, with 11 bases between. Per the germline V gene, CDR1 is SQVTM and CDR2 is ANQGSEA. The CDR3 is 13 residues long. This chain's CDR3 is CSVDEGGAGELFF. The DNA for the CDR3 is TGCAGCGTTGATGAGGGCGGGGCCGGGGAGCTGTTTTTT.

The chain couples TRBV9 to TRBJ1-1, with 9 bases aligning to TRBD1. Germline V CDR1 and CDR2: SGDLS, YYNGEE. CDR3 length equals 17 residues. After removal of 10 bases from V and 3 bases from J, the junction contained 19 bases not matched to a gene. The CDR3 nucleotides read TGTGCCGGCTCCCCCGGTACAGGGGGCGGTTATGACACTGAAGCTTTCTTT. Translated: CAGSPGTGGGYDTEAFF.

The chain carries TRBV6-6 and TRBJ1-1; D is ambiguous. Germline V gene lookup returns CDR1 MNHNY and CDR2 SVGAGI (reference sequence). The ends were cut back, 5 bases at V and 7 bases at J, with 20 bases in the middle. The length of the CDR3 is 15 residues. CDR3 nucleotide sequence: TGTGCCAGCAGTCTCTCCTTGGGCGCCCCCGATGAAGCTTTCTTT. This gives the protein CASSLSLGAPDEAFF.

The chain is built from TRBV27 and TRBJ2-1; tentative D call: TRBD2 (5 bases). The CDR3 is made up of 15 amino acids. V lost 3 bases, J lost 5 bases, and 14 bases lay in between. Germline CDR1 MNHEY, CDR2 SMNVEV (reference sequence). CDR3 coding DNA: TGTGCCAGCAGTTTTCGGACGGCGAGGGACAATGAGCAGTTCTTC. As protein: CASSFRTARDNEQFF.

J is TRBJ1-4 and V is TRBV12-3 or TRBV12-4, with D maybe TRBD1 (5 bases). V gave up 3 bases and J gave up 8 bases, with 10 bases separating them. The CDR3 length is 13 residues. The CDR3 nucleotides are TGTGCCAGCAGTTTTGGGGGGGAGGAAAAACTGTTTTTT. Its translation: CASSFGGEEKLFF.

This clone appeared a few times. The chain employs TRBV25-1 and TRBJ1-1; perhaps TRBD1 as D (6 bases). The V end was cut by 8 bases, the J end by 0 bases, with 10 bases between. The germline CDR1 and CDR2 sequences are MGHDK and SYGVNS. The CDR3 runs 13 residues. The CDR3 sequence is CASQGHMNTEAFF. The CDR3 DNA is TGTGCCAGCCAGGGACACATGAACACTGAAGCTTTCTTT.

The chain combines TRBV19 with TRBJ2-1; 7 bases fit TRBD1. V shed 5 bases, J shed 10 bases, and the junction held 5 bases outside the gene matches. This CDR3 has 12 residues. Germline loops: CDR1 LNHDA, CDR2 SQIVND (reference sequence). As DNA, the CDR3 is TGTGCCAGTAGTCGACAGGGCGGAGAGCAGTTCTTC. It codes for CASSRQGGEQFF.

With respect to this clone: This specimen includes other DNA sequences encoding the same CDR3. The chain links TRBV12-3 or TRBV12-4 to TRBJ2-7; TRBD1 matches 8 bases. This CDR3 contains 13 residues. V lost 5 bases, J lost 5 bases, and 5 bases stayed unmatched. The CDR3 sequence is CASSLGQGHEQYF. CDR3 sequence (DNA): TGTGCCAGCAGTCTAGGACAGGGCCACGAGCAGTACTTC.

The genes are TRBV6-2 or TRBV6-3 and TRBJ2-7, with a tentative D call TRBD1 (5 bases). Trimming removed 0 bases from V and 2 bases from J, with 17 bases in between. Germline V gene lookup returns CDR1 MNHEY and CDR2 SVGEGT. CDR3 size: 17 residues. DNA for the CDR3: TGTGCCAGCAGTTACTCGATAAGACAGTGGCTACCCTACGAGCAGTACTTC. As protein: CASSYSIRQWLPYEQYF.

This chain uses TRBV28 with TRBJ1-1; 8 bases align to TRBD1. Germline V lookup: CDR1 MDHEN, CDR2 SYDVKM. The CDR3 totals 18 residues. V gave up 4 bases and J gave up 7 bases; unmatched junction bases: 20. Here the CDR3 reads CASSSQTPRGLVHGEAFF. Here the CDR3 DNA reads TGTGCCAGCAGTTCCCAGACCCCCAGGGGGCTAGTGCATGGTGAAGCTTTCTTT. Looking up the rest from reference TRBV28 and TRBJ1-1 gives the full variable domain: DVKVTQSSRYLVKRTGEKVFLECVQDMDHENMFWYRQDPGLGLRLIYFSYDVKMKEKGDIPEGYSVSREKKERFSLILESASTNQTSMYLCASSSQTPRGLVHGEAFFGQGTRLTVV.

DNA of the CDR3: TGTGCCAGCAGCTCGGGACAGGCGACCTATGGCTACACCTTC. It is translated as CASSSGQATYGYTF. The V call is TRBV7-9, the J call TRBJ1-2; 8 nucleotides match TRBD1. CDR3 length: 14 amino acids. V dropped 4 bases and J dropped 4; count of bases not matched to a gene: 5. Germline V gene sequence: CDR1 SEHNR, CDR2 FQNEAQ (reference sequence).

The chain employs TRBV6-2 or TRBV6-3 and TRBJ1-5; D unresolved. Between the trimmed V and J ends, which lost 5 bases and 4 bases, there was a span of 18 bases. The germline CDR1 and CDR2 sequences are MNHEY and SVGEGT. The CDR3 is made up of 16 amino acids. The CDR3 nucleotides read TGTGCCAGCAGTACCGGCGGGAGGGCTGGGAATCAGCCCCAGCATTTT. It encodes CASSTGGRAGNQPQHF.

As regards this clone: Compared with germline, one end of the junction differs, possibly owing to a read error. The genes are TRBV24-1 and TRBJ1-2; D unresolved. The CDR3 is made up of 8 amino acids. Germline CDR1 KGHDR, CDR2 SFDVKD. For the CDR3, the DNA is TGTGCCACCAGTGATCATGAGTTC. Translation: CATSDHEF.

The chain recombines TRBV28 with TRBJ2-7, with TRBD2 matching over 10 bases. Germline CDR1 reads MDHEN; CDR2 reads SYDVKM. The V gene end was trimmed by 9 bases and the J gene end by 7 bases; junction bases not matched to a gene: 6. CDR3 length: 12 amino acids. The CDR3 DNA reads TGTGCCAGTACTACTAGCGGGGCGGAGCAGTACTTC. It codes for CASTTSGAEQYF.

CDR3 in amino acids: CASSHQPWGDPYEQYF. The CDR3 DNA follows: TGCGCCAGCAGCCACCAGCCGTGGGGGGACCCCTACGAGCAGTACTTC. This rearrangement joins TRBV4-1 to TRBJ2-7; perhaps TRBD2 as D (6 bases). Germline loops: CDR1 MGHRA, CDR2 YSYEKL. Trimming pared 3 bases from V and 2 bases from J, leaving 17 bases between. This CDR3 comprises 16 residues.

The V gene is TRBV11-2, the J gene TRBJ2-2; 8 positions agree with TRBD2. The CDR3 is 19 amino acids. CDR1 is SGHAT and CDR2 is FQNNGV in the germline V gene. V lost 4 bases and J lost 1; bases outside the gene matches: 14. The CDR3 loop is CASSSPKRGKGMNTGELFF. The CDR3 DNA follows: TGTGCCAGCAGCTCCCCCAAGCGGGGGAAAGGAATGAACACCGGGGAGCTGTTTTTT.

This chain joins TRBV24-1 and TRBJ2-1; 12 bases agree with TRBD2. The CDR3 has 16 residues. Germline lookup yields CDR1 KGHDR and CDR2 SFDVKD. Trimming cost V 3 bases and J 5 bases; bases outside gene matches: 4. The CDR3 nucleotides read TGTGCCACCAGTGATGTGGGACTAGCGGGTCACAATGAGCAGTTCTTC. As protein: CATSDVGLAGHNEQFF.

The chain recombines TRBV7-9 with TRBJ2-2, with D perhaps matching TRBD1 (5 bases). CDR1 is SEHNR, CDR2 FQNEAQ, per germline (reference sequence). Trimming left V 2 bases short and J 7 bases short, with 8 bases between. The CDR3 extends over 13 amino acids. DNA of the CDR3: TGTGCCAGCAGCTTAAATCAGGGCGGGGAGCTGTTTTTT. Protein sequence: CASSLNQGGELFF.

V and J are TRBV6-2 or TRBV6-3 and TRBJ1-4; D may be TRBD1 (6 bases). Trimming took off 0 bases at V and 3 bases at J, with 17 bases between the two ends. The germline CDR1 and CDR2 sequences are MNHEY and SVGEGT. The CDR3 is 18 amino acids. DNA for the CDR3: TGTGCCAGCAGTTACTCGATATCTGGGGGCGCGGCTAATGAAAAACTGTTTTTT. Its protein product is CASSYSISGGAANEKLFF.

This clone turned up a few times. The V call is TRBV2, the J call TRBJ1-5, with 9 bases matching TRBD1. The CDR3 runs to 14 residues. The V gene end was trimmed by 8 bases and the J gene end by 6 bases; junction bases not matched to a gene: 8. Germline V gives CDR1 SNHLY, CDR2 FYNNEI. The CDR3 is CASSPGTGRQPQHF. DNA for the CDR3: TGTGCCAGCTCCCCCGGGACAGGGCGTCAGCCCCAGCATTTT.

The gene calls are TRBV3-1 (or the pseudogene TRBV3-2) and TRBJ2-2; 7 positions agree with TRBD1. This CDR3 is 15 amino acids long. J gave up 5 bases and V 3 bases, and 6 bases lay outside the gene matches. CDR1 LGHDT and CDR2 YNNKEL come from the germline V gene (reference sequence). The CDR3 loop reads CASSQPGGGTGELFF. In nucleotides, the CDR3 is TGTGCCAGCAGCCAGCCAGGGGGTGGGACCGGGGAGCTGTTTTTT.

This chain links TRBV5-4 with TRBJ2-5; the match to TRBD1 covers 9 bases. Unmatched junction bases numbered 7, after V lost 5 bases and J lost 5 bases. CDR3 length: 14 residues. The V gene's germline CDR1 is SGHNT and CDR2 YYREEE (reference sequence). The chain's CDR3 is CASRQDRGKETQYF. For the CDR3, the DNA is TGTGCCAGCAGGCAGGACAGGGGAAAGGAGACCCAGTACTTC.

This clone was observed a few times. This chain connects TRBV5-5 to TRBJ2-3; 12 bases line up with TRBD2. This CDR3 has 17 residues. The J segment lost 1 base and the V segment lost 0 bases, leaving 3 bases of the junction unmatched. CDR1 is SGHKS, CDR2 YYEKEE, per germline (reference sequence). CDR3 sequence (DNA): TGTGCCAGCAGCTTGGCTCTAGCGGGAGGGGGCACAGATACGCAGTATTTT. The encoded protein is CASSLALAGGGTDTQYF.

The chain recombines TRBV5-4 with TRBJ2-4; TRBD1 is a possible D gene (6 bases). The CDR3 has 14 residues. V gave up 2 bases and J gave up 8 bases, with 14 bases separating them. The germline CDR1 and CDR2 sequences are SGHNT and YYREEE (reference sequence). The CDR3 is CASSFLSEGDIQYF. Written as DNA, the CDR3 is TGTGCCAGCAGCTTTCTTTCCGAGGGGGACATTCAGTACTTC.

The chain couples TRBV7-9 to TRBJ2-2; TRBD1 might be the D (6 bases). This CDR3 comprises 14 residues. CDR1 is SEHNR and CDR2 is FQNEAQ in the germline V gene (reference sequence). The V and J ends lost 4 bases and 8 bases respectively, with 14 bases between them. The chain's CDR3 is CASSSQGSGGELFF. The CDR3 DNA reads as TGTGCCAGCAGCTCACAGGGTTCAGGAGGGGAGCTGTTTTTT.

The chain combines TRBV5-8 with TRBJ2-1; D remains unclear. CDR1 SGHTS and CDR2 YDEGEE come from the germline V gene. The V end lost 4 bases, the J end lost 10 bases, and 9 bases lay between the germline ends. The CDR3 contains 11 residues. CDR3 protein: CASSIYGEQFF. DNA for the CDR3: TGTGCCAGCAGCATATATGGCGAGCAGTTCTTC.

The chain carries TRBV7-2 and TRBJ2-1; the match to TRBD2 covers 8 bases. The CDR3 covers 14 residues. Per the germline V gene, CDR1 is SGHTA and CDR2 is FQGNSA. J gave up 9 bases and V 4 bases, and 8 bases lay outside the gene matches. The CDR3 spells CASSSGLAASEQFF. The CDR3 nucleotides read TGTGCCAGCAGCTCCGGACTAGCTGCCAGTGAGCAGTTCTTC.

The chain combines TRBV28 with TRBJ2-7; maybe TRBD1 (6 bases). The germline gives CDR1 MDHEN, CDR2 SYDVKM. CDR3 length equals 15 residues. Trimming removed 7 bases from V and 0 bases from J, with 16 bases in between. CDR3 DNA sequence: TGTGCCAGCAAAACGACGGGGACAAACTCCTACGAGCAGTACTTC. Its protein is CASKTTGTNSYEQYF.

This clone appeared a single time. The chain carries TRBV5-6 and TRBJ1-1, with 9 bases identical to TRBD1. Trimming removed 4 bases from V and 10 bases from J; junction bases left unmatched: 11. The CDR3 loop spans 14 amino acids. Germline-derived CDR1 and CDR2 are SGHDT and YYEEEE. The CDR3 spells CASSPGTGLTLAFF. CDR3 sequence (DNA): TGTGCCAGCAGCCCCGGGACAGGGCTGACCCTAGCTTTCTTT.